A single sample gave rise to the 7 T cell receptor beta chains below, sequenced in a study of OX40 agonist ivuxolimab in advanced cancers. Profiling relied on immunoSEQ multiplex PCR, and the TCRdb table lists in-frame clones only, not all of them. The sample shows about 10,000 clones, more than 60% of them seen only once. The sample here was CD4+ or CD8+ T cells sorted from blood, taken in a trial of the OX40 agonist ivuxolimab. The source of these receptors is an adult with an advanced solid tumor such as melanoma, head and neck, liver or kidney cancer.

By sample fraction, this clone is medium-sized (0.01 to 0.1%). V usage is TRBV7-6 and J usage is TRBJ2-7; no reliable D call. The length of the CDR3 is 13 residues. V lost 3 bases to trimming and J lost 2 bases, with 8 bases between them. Germline V gives CDR1 SGHVS, CDR2 FNYEAQ. In nucleotides, the CDR3 is TGTGCCAGCAGCTTCGAGTCGGCCTACGAGCAGTACTTC. This encodes CASSFESAYEQYF.

This clone was seen a handful of times. This sequence joins TRBV10-3 and TRBJ2-3; TRBD1 might be the D (6 bases). Trimming removed 3 bases from V and 2 bases from J, with 9 bases in between. Germline lookup yields CDR1 ENHRY and CDR2 SYGVKD. The CDR3 has 14 amino acids. CDR3 DNA: TGTGCCATCAGTGACGCAGGGGACACAGATACGCAGTATTTT. Amino acids: CAISDAGDTDTQYF.

The chain couples TRBV13 to TRBJ2-1; 8 nucleotides match TRBD1. The CDR3 has 16 residues. V shed 1 base, J shed 5 bases, and the junction held 7 bases outside the gene matches. Germline V CDR1 and CDR2: PRHDT, FYEKMQ (reference sequence). The CDR3 spells CASSLAGRGLHNEQFF. CDR3 sequence (DNA): TGTGCCAGCAGCTTAGCAGGCAGGGGGCTCCACAATGAGCAGTTCTTC.

The chain couples TRBV2 to TRBJ2-5, with a possible D match to TRBD1 (6 bases). CDR3 size: 14 residues. Germline V lookup: CDR1 SNHLY, CDR2 FYNNEI. Deletions cut 4 bases from V and 6 bases from J, with 15 bases between. The CDR3 DNA follows: TGTGCCAGCAGTGTCCTGCAGGGGAAAAAGACCCAGTACTTC. This sequence encodes CASSVLQGKKTQYF.

The chain is built from TRBV6-4 and TRBJ2-6; 8 positions agree with TRBD1. This CDR3 has 16 amino acids. With V trimmed by 6 bases and J by 3 bases, 7 bases remained unmatched. Germline lookup yields CDR1 MRHNA and CDR2 SNTAGT. The CDR3 nucleotides read TGTGCCAGCAGCGCCTCAGGGGGCATTGGGGCCAACGTCCTGACTTTC. Residues: CASSASGGIGANVLTF.

The table lists this clone with a few counts. The CDR3 coding sequence is TGCGCCAGCAGCGTTTTATTCGGACAGGGGAAGACAGAGACCCAGTACTTC. Translated: CASSVLFGQGKTETQYF. This chain uses TRBV10-2 with TRBJ2-5; 9 nucleotides agree with TRBD1. The junction had 15 bases not matched to a gene; V was cut back by 6 bases and J by 4 bases. Germline assignment: CDR1 WSHSY and CDR2 SAAADI. The CDR3 runs to 17 residues.

This clone was picked up one time. The chain couples TRBV9 to TRBJ2-7; TRBD2 agrees at 10 bases. J was trimmed by 1 base and V by 4 bases; bases with no gene match: 5. The CDR3 consists of 15 residues. CDR1 and CDR2 from the germline V gene are SGDLS and YYNGEE. CDR3 sequence reads: CASSPTSGVSYEQYF. The DNA for the CDR3 is TGTGCCAGCAGCCCAACTAGCGGGGTTTCCTACGAGCAGTACTTC. The entire variable domain, with the rest obtained from reference TRBV9 and TRBJ2-7, is as follows: DSGVTQTPKHLITATGQRVTLRCSPRSGDLSVYWYQQSLDQGLQFLIQYYNGEERAKGNILERFSAQQFPDLHSELNLSSLELGDSALYFCASSPTSGVSYEQYFGPGTRLTVT.